A selection of T cell receptor beta chains follows, all from one sample in a study of naive and memory T cell subsets. TCRdb called the 5' RACE reads again in MiXCR, with one record for every CDR3 protein. The table lists about 48,000 distinct CDR3 sequences, 4.7% of them singletons, with 0.75% to 0.9% in the top ten. These receptors all stem from a female donor in good health. Both conserved end residues are part of each CDR3. D genes are given only for firm matches. Some rows have no size entry. The others give once, few or many, or a class for an expanded clone.

many | TRBD2 | TRBJ2-7 | TRBV20-1 | TGCAGTGCTAGAGATCAGAGCGGGAAAACCTACGAGCAGTACTTC | CSARDQSGKTYEQYF
few | - | TRBJ2-7 | TRBV28 | TGTGCCAGGGACAACTCCTACGAGCAGTACTTC | CARDNSYEQYF
many | TRBD1 | TRBJ2-7 | TRBV4-3 | TGCGCCAGCAGCCAAGATCTCAGGACAGGCCACGAGCAGTACTTC | CASSQDLRTGHEQYF
many | - | TRBJ1-3 | TRBV20-1 | TGCAGTGCTAACAGGGAGGTGGGGGGAAACACCATATATTTT | CSANREVGGNTIYF
many | TRBD2 | TRBJ2-1 | TRBV24-1 | TGTGCCACCGCGGGGACTAGCGGGATACCAGACAATGAGCAGTTCTTC | CATAGTSGIPDNEQFF
many | - | TRBJ1-5 | TRBV3-1 | TGTGCCAGCAGCCAAGACCCGACAGTCAGCAATCAGCCCCAGCATTTT | CASSQDPTVSNQPQHF
many | - | TRBJ2-1 | TRBV5-1 | TGCGCCAGCAGGGCTGAAGGGCTAACCCTGGGTGAGCAGTTCTTC | CASRAEGLTLGEQFF
many | - | TRBJ2-3 | TRBV29-1 | TGCAGCGTTGGAGGGGCAGGAGATACGCAGTATTTT | CSVGGAGDTQYF
many | - | TRBJ1-5 | TRBV28 | TGTGCGACGGGTTCGGGCAATCAGCCCCAGCATTTT | CATGSGNQPQHF
many | TRBD2 | TRBJ2-1 | TRBV15 | TGTGCCACCAGCGCCGGGCAGGCTAGCGGGAGGGTGTGGAATGAGCAGTTCTTC | CATSAGQASGRVWNEQFF
few | - | TRBJ2-7 | TRBV4-2 | TGTGCCAGCAGCCAAGGGTGTCTAGACGAGCAGTACTTC | CASSQGCLDEQYF
- | - | TRBJ1-5 | TRBV19 | TGTGCCAGTAGCTCGGGGGCAGGGTATTGGCAGCCCCAGCATTTT | CASSSGAGYWQPQHF
many | TRBD1 | TRBJ2-7 | TRBV29-1 | TGCAGCGGGGCAGACAGGGATGGTCCCCAGTACTTC | CSGADRDGPQYF
many | TRBD1 | TRBJ1-5 | TRBV7-9 | TGTGCCAGCAGCCCGACAGGGGGCGCGGATCAGCCCCAGCATTTT | CASSPTGGADQPQHF
many | - | TRBJ1-2 | TRBV3-1 | TGTGCCAGCAGCCACCCTGACAGCCCCTATGGCTACACCTTC | CASSHPDSPYGYTF
few | TRBD1 | TRBJ2-1 | TRBV27 | TGTGCCAGCAAACCAAGGGGGCCTGAGCAGTTCTTC | CASKPRGPEQFF
many | - | TRBJ2-7 | TRBV12-3/TRBV12-4 | TGTGCCAGCAGCTCCCGACGACGAGCAGGGGCTATCTACGAGCAGTACTTC | CASSSRRRAGAIYEQYF
many | TRBD2 | TRBJ2-5 | TRBV29-1 | TGCAGCGTAGGAGGACTAGCGGGAGGCCAAGAGACCCAGTACTTC | CSVGGLAGGQETQYF
many | - | TRBJ1-5 | TRBV29-1 | TGCAGCGTCGGGACGGGGGGTAGCAATCAGCCCCAGCATTTT | CSVGTGGSNQPQHF
many | - | TRBJ2-2 | TRBV7-3 | TGTGCCAGCAGGATGGCGGAGACGAACACCGGGGAGCTGTTTTTT | CASRMAETNTGELFF
many | - | TRBJ1-1 | TRBV6-1 | TGTGCCAGCAGTGAAGCGCTTCTGAACACTGAAGCTTTCTTT | CASSEALLNTEAFF
many | - | TRBJ2-7 | TRBV14 | TGTGCCAGCAGCCCTCAGGGACTTAGCTCCTACGAGCAGTACTTC | CASSPQGLSSYEQYF
many | - | TRBJ2-5 | TRBV5-5 | TGTGCCAGCAGCTTGGCGGGGGCATGGATAGAGACCCAGTACTTC | CASSLAGAWIETQYF
many | - | TRBJ1-5 | TRBV11-2 | TGTGCCAGCAGCTTAGTGGCTAGTGATAGCAATCAGCCCCAGCATTTT | CASSLVASDSNQPQHF
many | TRBD2 | TRBJ2-1 | TRBV4-3 | TGCGCCAGCAGCCACAAGAGAGGGCCTAGCGGGACATACAATGAGCAGTTCTTC | CASSHKRGPSGTYNEQFF
many | TRBD1 | TRBJ2-7 | TRBV12-3/TRBV12-4 | TGTGCCAGCAGGCCGGGACAGGGGACAGGAGAGCAGTACTTC | CASRPGQGTGEQYF
many | - | TRBJ1-4 | TRBV20-1 | TGCAGTGCTAGGCCCCTAAGGGGTATGGCGGAAAAACTGTTTTTT | CSARPLRGMAEKLFF
many | - | TRBJ2-5 | TRBV7-3 | TGTGCCAGCAGCTTAGTTGGCAAGGGAGAGACCCAGTACTTC | CASSLVGKGETQYF
many | - | TRBJ1-1 | TRBV29-1 | TGCAGCGCCGGGTTTAGAGGGGTGGGGACTGAAGCTTTCTTT | CSAGFRGVGTEAFF
many | TRBD1 | TRBJ2-7 | TRBV29-1 | TGCAGCGTTGGCGGATTTTCGACAGGGTACGAGCAGTACTTC | CSVGGFSTGYEQYF
many | - | TRBJ2-5 | TRBV3-1 | TGTGCCAGCAGCCAAGGACAGGAGACCCAGTACTTC | CASSQGQETQYF
- | - | TRBJ2-7 | TRBV19 | TGTGCCAGTGGAAAGGGTAGTTACGAGCAGTACTTC | CASGKGSYEQYF
few | - | TRBJ2-7 | TRBV5-6 | TGTGCCAGCAGCTTGTTTTCCAGGTCTGTCGACGAGCAGTACTTC | CASSLFSRSVDEQYF
- | TRBD1 | TRBJ1-5 | TRBV19 | TGTGCCAGTAGTGGACCCGGGACAGGACTTGCGGGCAATCAGCCCCAGCATTTT | CASSGPGTGLAGNQPQHF
many | - | TRBJ1-2 | TRBV12-5 | TGTGCTAGTGGGGAAATGGGCTATGGCTACACCTTC | CASGEMGYGYTF
many | TRBD1 | TRBJ1-1 | TRBV7-8 | TGTGCCAGCAGCCTCCGGGGGACAGCTAAGAACACTGAAGCTTTCTTT | CASSLRGTAKNTEAFF
many | - | TRBJ2-7 | TRBV29-1 | TGCAGCGTTGATCTGGGAGGAATCGAGCAGTACTTC | CSVDLGGIEQYF
many | - | TRBJ2-5 | TRBV27 | TGTGCCAGCAGTTTATCTGGCAGGAGGTACCAAGAGACCCAGTACTTC | CASSLSGRRYQETQYF
many | - | TRBJ1-1 | TRBV18 | TGTGCCAGCTCACCCTCGGGTCGGAACACTGAAGCTTTCTTT | CASSPSGRNTEAFF
many | - | TRBJ2-1 | TRBV6-1 | TGTGCCAGCAGTGAAGCGGGCGGACGGGCTGGCTTCTTC | CASSEAGGRAGFF
- | - | TRBJ1-5 | TRBV28 | TGTGCCAGCAGGCTCTTCCCTCCCGACAGTACTAATCAGCCCCAGCATTTT | CASRLFPPDSTNQPQHF
- | - | TRBJ2-1 | TRBV28 | TGTGCCAGCACGTCGGACAGCTCCTACAATGAGCAGTTCTTC | CASTSDSSYNEQFF
- | - | TRBJ1-2 | TRBV3-1 | TGTGCCAGCAGCCAAGATAGGCGGCGTCTTAAAGCTAACTATGGCTACACCTTC | CASSQDRRRLKANYGYTF
many | TRBD2 | TRBJ2-2 | TRBV29-1 | TGCAGCGTTGTATTGGGACTAGCGGGAGGAAACACCGGGGAGCTGTTTTTT | CSVVLGLAGGNTGELFF
many | - | TRBJ1-5 | TRBV29-1 | TGCAGCGTGGGAAGGCCGAATCAGCCCCAGCATTTT | CSVGRPNQPQHF
few | - | TRBJ2-1 | TRBV19 | TGTGCCAGTAGTATTACACAGGGAAGGGGTGATTACAATGAGCAGTTCTTC | CASSITQGRGDYNEQFF
many | TRBD2 | TRBJ2-2 | TRBV18 | TGTGCCAGCTCACCACTAGCGGGACCCGGGGAGCTGTTTTTT | CASSPLAGPGELFF
many | - | TRBJ2-3 | TRBV7-2 | TGTGCCAGCAGCCGTAGCGGCCCCACGGATACGCAGTATTTT | CASSRSGPTDTQYF
many | - | TRBJ2-3 | TRBV10-3 | TGTGCCATCAGTGATACGCCGACAGGTTTTAGCACAGATACGCAGTATTTT | CAISDTPTGFSTDTQYF
many | - | TRBJ2-1 | TRBV20-1 | TGCAGTGCTAGAATAGGGGGGGACTACAATGAGCAGTTCTTC | CSARIGGDYNEQFF
many | - | TRBJ1-4 | TRBV2 | TGTGCCAGCGAGTACTTACAGGGTAATGAAAAACTGTTTTTT | CASEYLQGNEKLFF
many | TRBD1 | TRBJ2-7 | TRBV28 | TGTGCCAGCAGTTTATCCGGACAGGTGATCGAAGAGCAGTACTTC | CASSLSGQVIEEQYF
many | - | TRBJ2-2 | TRBV28 | TGTGCCAGCAGTAGGGGTGATCTGAGGACCGGGGAGCTGTTTTTT | CASSRGDLRTGELFF
few | - | TRBJ2-7 | TRBV7-9 | TGTGCCAGCAGCTTAATAGGGTCCTACGAGCAGTACTTC | CASSLIGSYEQYF
many | - | TRBJ1-5 | TRBV7-3 | TGTGCCAGCAGCCATCGACACGGCCAGCCCCAGCATTTT | CASSHRHGQPQHF
medium-sized | - | TRBJ2-5 | TRBV20-1 | TGCAGTTCTTCTCTTGGGGGTTGGGAGACCCAGTACTTC | CSSSLGGWETQYF
few | - | TRBJ2-1 | TRBV28 | TGTGCCAGCAATCCCGGCCCCCAATTTTACAATGAGCAGTTCTTC | CASNPGPQFYNEQFF
many | TRBD2 | TRBJ2-4 | TRBV29-1 | TGCAGCGTTGAAAGACTCCACTCGACTAGCGGGAGAAAGGAAAACATTCAGTACTTC | CSVERLHSTSGRKENIQYF
many | TRBD2 | TRBJ2-2 | TRBV28 | TGTGCCAGCAGTTTAGTGTCTAGCGGCGACACCGGGGAGCTGTTTTTT | CASSLVSSGDTGELFF